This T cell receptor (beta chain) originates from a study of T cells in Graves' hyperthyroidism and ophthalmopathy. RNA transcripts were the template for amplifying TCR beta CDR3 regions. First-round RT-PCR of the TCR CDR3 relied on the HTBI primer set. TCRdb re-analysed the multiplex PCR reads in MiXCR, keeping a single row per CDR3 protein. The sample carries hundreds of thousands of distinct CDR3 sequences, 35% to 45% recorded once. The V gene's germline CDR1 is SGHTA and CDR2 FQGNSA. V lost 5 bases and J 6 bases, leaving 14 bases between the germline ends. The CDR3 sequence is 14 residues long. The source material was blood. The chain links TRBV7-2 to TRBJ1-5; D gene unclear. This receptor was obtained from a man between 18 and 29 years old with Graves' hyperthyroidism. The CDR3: CASSQEHFGQPQHF. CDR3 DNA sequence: TGTGCCAGCAGCCAAGAGCACTTTGGTCAGCCCCAGCATTTT. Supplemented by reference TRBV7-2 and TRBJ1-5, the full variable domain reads GAGVSQSPSNKVTEKGKDVELRCDPISGHTALYWYRQSLGQGLEFLIYFQGNSAPDKSGLPSDRFSAERTGGSVSTLTIQRTQQEDSAVYLCASSQEHFGQPQHFGDGTRLSIL.